This TCR beta chain was captured in a study of PD-L1 blockade in urothelial cancer. TCRdb's copy holds only in-frame clones and misses some; the assay was immunoSEQ multiplex PCR. The profile covers roughly 20,000 clones, with about 90% appearing a single time and approximately 16% taken by the ten largest. Germline-derived CDR1 and CDR2 are MDHEN and SYDVKM. Trimming left V 1 base short and J 5 bases short, with 8 bases between. The CDR3 runs to 14 residues. This clone was counted once. This clonotype originated in an older woman with urothelial cancer. The chain is built from TRBV28 and TRBJ2-2; D may be TRBD2 (6 bases). Specimen: PBMCs, collected around atezolizumab (anti-PD-L1) treatment. CDR3 in DNA: TGTGCCAGCAGTTTATCGGGGAGGACCGGGGAGCTGTTTTTT. It is translated as CASSLSGRTGELFF. The full variable domain, its missing parts supplied by reference TRBV28 and TRBJ2-2, is DVKVTQSSRYLVKRTGEKVFLECVQDMDHENMFWYRQDPGLGLRLIYFSYDVKMKEKGDIPEGYSVSREKKERFSLILESASTNQTSMYLCASSLSGRTGELFFGEGSRLTVL.